This entry features one T cell receptor (beta chain) sequence. The data are from a study of shared clonotypes between healthy human individuals. Using immunoSEQ multiplex PCR, the repertoire was profiled, and TCRdb retains in-frame clones only, with some absent. The sample holds millions of clones, 90% to 95% seen once. Looked up from germline, CDR1 is LNHDA and CDR2 is SQIVND (reference sequence). Trimming pared 8 bases from V and 0 bases from J, leaving 14 bases between. This CDR3 has 15 amino acids. The specimen was naive CD4+ T cells sorted from blood. Subset reported: CD45RA+ positively selected. This clonotype originated in a man younger than 35 in good health. This chain uses TRBV19 with TRBJ1-5, with unresolved D. CDR3 DNA: TGTGCCAGTGGATCTGTCGGGTATAGCAATCAGCCCCAGCATTTT. Protein sequence: CASGSVGYSNQPQHF.